These T cell receptor beta chains were read from a single sample in a study of identical twins' blood T cells. From the 5' RACE reads, TCRdb called clonotypes with MiXCR, one entry per CDR3 protein. Counted here are 400,000 or so distinct CDR3 sequences, around 30% occurring once; the ten biggest clones make up roughly 5.5%. The sample consisted of PBMCs. The origin of the receptors is a woman aged 18 to 55 in good health. CDR3s leave out the opening cysteine and the closing phenylalanine or tryptophan. D genes are given only for firm matches.

>TRBD2|TRBV6-1
ASSERSGRSHEQY
>-|TRBV14
ASSQATGFNYGYT
>TRBD1|TRBV7-9
ASSPTGENSYGYT
>-|TRBV9
ASSRHPDRRSYNEQF
>TRBD2|TRBV9
ASSVSRTSRQYEQY
>-|TRBV11-2
ASSFRRESREQY
>-|TRBV25-1
ASSYSTGVLGYT
>TRBD1|TRBV6-1
ASSEGQNYGYT
>-|TRBV12-5
ASGLGQRGPSTDTQY
>TRBD1|TRBV6-6
ASSWTGGGNYGYT
>-|TRBV12-3/TRBV12-4
ASSRLQGAVEKLF
>-|TRBV7-6
ASSQDNNQPQH
>TRBD1|TRBV18
AGSPRGQGHMNTEAF
>-|TRBV20-1
SARDQARLGEQY
>TRBD1|TRBV6-5
ASSRDRRASTEAF
>TRBD1|TRBV9
ASSDRLGQGDGYT
>-|TRBV12-3/TRBV12-4
ASSLLGRVLYNEQF
>TRBD2|TRBV3-1
ASGSGGSEQY
>-|TRBV20-1
SASGYFLSGNTIY
>-|TRBV28
ASSPNKNIQY
>-|TRBV9
ASSVGGTLYEQY
>-|TRBV11-2
ASSPPGLTSYNEQF
>TRBD1|TRBV20-1
SAEGARGNTEAF
>-|TRBV21-1
ASSKRSAFTRGNQPQH
>-|TRBV20-1
SAPDWIQETQY
>-|TRBV27
ASSSNPGTPNYGYT
>TRBD1|TRBV2
ASSPWTGNVVDEKLF
>-|TRBV7-8
ASSRGGPGEAAF
>-|TRBV25-1
ASSDHPGRISGNTIY
>-|TRBV29-1
SGLDSQNTEAF
>-|TRBV5-6
ASNPTGKNYGYT
>-|TRBV29-1
SVAVDRRTEAF
>TRBD2|TRBV19
VSRSGLAGNNEQF
>-|TRBV7-2
ASGRDVSTDTQY
>-|TRBV4-3
ASSQSRLASQF
>TRBD1|TRBV30
ACMTGFGEKLF
>-|TRBV14
ASSQDVRGELF
>-|TRBV6-5
ASARGRTYNEQF
>TRBD2|TRBV12-3/TRBV12-4
ASSLNGRSGELF
>-|TRBV3-1
ASWNEGRTEAF
>-|TRBV20-1
TLPASVYNEQF
>-|TRBV5-1
ASSLEAGNTESF
>TRBD2|TRBV10-3
AISGTSGVTGELF
>-|TRBV5-1
ASSLEGDPLGNTIY
>-|TRBV7-9
ASSLVPPYEQY
>-|TRBV29-1
SVALYRGSNQPQH
>-|TRBV29-1
SVEGFNYGYT
>-|TRBV25-1
ASSEFLHKGTDTQY
>-|TRBV2
ASSVSNQPQH
>-|TRBV28
ASSLPGGNQPQH
>-|TRBV20-1
SAGFTDTQY
>-|TRBV6-2/TRBV6-3
ASRGPQEMNTEAF